This TCR beta chain was captured in a study of blood T cells in healthy people across ages. Study summary: About one barcoded beta molecule per two T cells was captured by template switching. Study conclusions and caveats: In older individuals, TCR beta diversity per million T cells was lower, falling roughly linearly with age.

CDR1 is SGHRS and CDR2 is YFSETQ in the germline V gene. The CDR3 sequence is 14 residues long. Trimming removed 0 bases at V and 5 bases at J, with 12 bases between. Comment on this clonotype: The antigen remains unidentified.

A sample-barcoded 5' primer and a J-beta primer mix were used in a second PCR of roughly 7 to 11 cycles. Researchers report that a template-switch adaptor with 12 random nucleotides tagged each cDNA molecule. TCRdb reanalysed the 5' RACE reads using MiXCR and keeps one entry per CDR3 protein. The top ten clones hold over 6.5% of a sample with about 1.4 million distinct CDR3 sequences, 59% of them seen once. The chain employs TRBV5-1 and TRBJ2-7; D gene ambiguous. The receptor comes from a young man in good health. Sequenced sample: blood. The CDR3 loop reads CASSLGAGPNEQYF. In nucleotides, the CDR3 is TGCGCCAGCAGCTTGGGGGCAGGCCCCAACGAGCAGTACTTC.